This TCR beta chain emerged from a study of chemoradiotherapy in HPV16-positive cancers. General study results and limits: In HPV16-positive patients, HPV-responsive T-cell expansion tracked better recurrence-free survival.

Remarks on this clone: Its antigen is undetermined.

Measured with immunoSEQ multiplex PCR; TCRdb has only the in-frame clones, and not every one. The table records around 3,600 clones, approximately 79% of them present only once. The length of the CDR3 is 14 residues. The V end lost 2 bases, the J end lost 2 bases, and 9 bases lay between the germline ends. Germline values: CDR1 MNHNS, CDR2 SASEGT. The rearrangement uses TRBV6-1 and TRBJ1-1, with D possibly being TRBD1 (5 bases). This TCR derives from a human donor with HPV-associated anogenital cancer. Source: tumor tissue, taken from a patient who underwent chemoradiotherapy. The CDR3 DNA is TGTGCCAGCAGTGAAAGGGGAATAAACACTGAAGCTTTCTTT. Amino acid sequence: CASSERGINTEAFF.